Presented here are 25 T cell receptor beta chains from one specimen sequenced in a study of T-cell memory formation after mild COVID-19. TCRdb used MiXCR to reprocess the 5' RACE reads, holding one entry per CDR3 protein. The sample yields around 320,000 distinct CDR3 sequences, 13% to 15% seen once. The material sequenced was PBMCs or a T cell subset sorted from them (not recorded which). Every receptor here comes from a man aged 18 to 30 who had mild COVID-19 (a few samples of this study predate the infection). Cell type and time point are not known.

This clonotype has more than one count but fewer than ten. The chain has TRBV6-5 and TRBJ2-5; D is possibly TRBD1 or TRBD2 (5 bases each). CDR3 length equals 15 residues. V was pared by 2 bases and J by 3 bases, with 13 bases between. CDR1 and CDR2 from the germline V gene are MNHEY and SVGAGI. The CDR3 sequence: CASSYRPGREETQYF. CDR3 in DNA: TGTGCCAGCAGTTACAGACCGGGACGAGAAGAGACCCAGTACTTC.

V gene TRBV5-1 combines with J gene TRBJ1-1; 7 nucleotides match TRBD1. The germline V gene has CDR1 SGHRS and CDR2 YFSETQ. The junction had 7 bases not matched to a gene; V was cut back by 4 bases and J by 4 bases. There are 14 residues in the CDR3. This CDR3 reads CASSGDRDITEAFF. As DNA, the CDR3 is TGCGCCAGCAGCGGAGACAGGGATATCACTGAAGCTTTCTTT.

The gene calls are TRBV6-5 and TRBJ1-2; no definite D call. Germline V gene lookup returns CDR1 MNHEY and CDR2 SVGAGI. The CDR3 extends over 17 amino acids. V shed 0 bases and J shed 3 bases, with 17 bases lying between them. Here the CDR3 reads CASSYSIVGSSDYGYTF. DNA of the CDR3: TGTGCCAGCAGTTACTCGATCGTGGGAAGTTCCGACTATGGCTACACCTTC.

This clonotype showed up just a few times. V is TRBV30 and J is TRBJ1-2, with D perhaps matching TRBD1 (5 bases). The V and J ends lost 0 bases and 4 bases respectively, with 9 bases between them. The CDR3 spans 13 residues. The V gene's germline CDR1 is GTSNPN and CDR2 SVGIG (reference sequence). In DNA form, the CDR3 reads TGTGCCTGGAGTGTGCCGGGGACCTATGGCTACACCTTC. Translating it yields CAWSVPGTYGYTF.

There are many counts of this clonotype. The chain carries TRBV7-9 and TRBJ1-1; weak D call: TRBD1 (6 bases). Germline values: CDR1 SEHNR, CDR2 FQNEAQ (reference sequence). V lost 5 bases and J lost 6, with 10 bases in between. CDR3 size: 12 residues. For the CDR3, the DNA is TGTGCCAGCAGCCAGGGGAGGCCTGAAGCTTTCTTT. As protein: CASSQGRPEAFF.

This clonotype was counted between two and nine times. V gene TRBV12-3 or TRBV12-4 combines with J gene TRBJ2-1; TRBD1 matches at 7 bases. This CDR3 contains 16 residues. V was clipped by 5 bases and J by 0 bases; unmatched bases: 7. CDR3 nucleotides: TGTGCCAGCAGTAAGGGGGCGGAGGTCTCCTACAATGAGCAGTTCTTC. Translation gives CASSKGAEVSYNEQFF.

The V call is TRBV25-1, the J call TRBJ2-3, with D possibly being TRBD1 (5 bases). CDR3 size: 13 residues. Deletions cut 1 base from V and 3 bases from J, with 5 bases between. Germline V gene lookup returns CDR1 MGHDK and CDR2 SYGVNS. For the CDR3, the DNA is TGTGCCAGCAGTGAATCAGGGACAGATACGCAGTATTTT. Translated, it gives CASSESGTDTQYF.

This clonotype was seen more than once but under ten times. The J gene is TRBJ2-6, the V gene TRBV7-9, with 7 bases fitting TRBD1. Germline assignment: CDR1 SEHNR and CDR2 FQNEAQ (reference sequence). J lost 2 bases, V lost 4 bases, and 5 bases had no gene match. The CDR3 has 16 amino acids. The CDR3 coding sequence is TGTGCCAGCAGCTCGACAGGGTCACCTGGGGCCAACGTCCTGACTTTC. This sequence encodes CASSSTGSPGANVLTF. Drawing the rest from reference TRBV7-9 and TRBJ2-6, the complete variable domain is DTGVSQNPRHKITKRGQNVTFRCDPISEHNRLYWYRQTLGQGPEFLTYFQNEAQLEKSRLLSDRFSAERPKGSFSTLEIQRTEQGDSAMYLCASSSTGSPGANVLTFGAGSRLTVL.

The J gene is TRBJ2-1, the V gene TRBV10-3, with TRBD2 identical over 7 bases. V trimming: 6 bases; J trimming: 6 bases; junction bases outside the gene matches: 5. The CDR3 has 13 amino acids. CDR1 and CDR2 (germline): ENHRY, SYGVKD. The CDR3 here is CAIRETSSNEQFF. DNA for the CDR3: TGTGCCATCAGGGAGACTAGCTCCAATGAGCAGTTCTTC.

The chain couples TRBV7-3 to TRBJ2-3, with D unclear. CDR1 and CDR2 from the germline V gene are SGHTA and FQGTGA. V lost 4 bases to trimming and J lost 2 bases, with 13 bases between them. The CDR3 runs 15 residues. The CDR3 spells CASSSSGFITDTQYF. The DNA of the CDR3 is TGTGCCAGCAGCTCCTCTGGCTTTATCACAGATACGCAGTATTTT. Variable domain in full (rest from reference TRBV7-3 and TRBJ2-3): GAGVSQTPSNKVTEKGKYVELRCDPISGHTALYWYRQSLGQGPEFLIYFQGTGAADDSGLPNDRFFAVRPEGSVSTLKIQRTERGDSAVYLCASSSSGFITDTQYFGPGTRLTVL.

J is TRBJ2-7 and V is TRBV5-1; TRBD2 is a possible D gene (6 bases). The CDR3 is 13 amino acids. The germline V gene encodes CDR1 SGHRS and CDR2 YFSETQ. V was cut by 0 bases and J by 7 bases, with 11 bases left in between. This CDR3 is CASSLVGGREQYV. The CDR3 region has the DNA TGCGCCAGCAGCTTGGTCGGGGGTCGGGAGCAGTACGTC.

J is TRBJ1-2 and V is TRBV20-1, with D uncertain. V shed 6 bases and J shed 1 base, with 12 bases lying between them. CDR1 is DFQATT, CDR2 SNEGSKA, per germline (reference sequence). CDR3 size: 13 residues. The CDR3 loop reads CSAPDHHNYGYTF. DNA for the CDR3: TGCAGTGCCCCGGACCATCATAACTATGGCTACACCTTC.

This clonotype showed up just a few times. This chain joins TRBV7-8 and TRBJ1-2; D uncertain. CDR3 length: 14 residues. The V gene's germline CDR1 is SGHVS and CDR2 FQNEAQ. Trimming shortened V by 0 bases and J by 2 bases, and 7 bases separated the two germline ends. For the CDR3, the DNA is TGTGCCAGCAGCTTAGCGCTTCGGAACTATGGCTACACCTTC. Protein: CASSLALRNYGYTF.

The V call is TRBV10-1, the J call TRBJ1-1; D ambiguous. The CDR3 totals 13 residues. Germline assignment: CDR1 WNHNN and CDR2 SYGVQD (reference sequence). The V end was cut by 0 bases, the J end by 6 bases, with 8 bases between. As DNA, the CDR3 is TGCGCCAGCAGTGAGTCCGGAACAGCTGAAGCTTTCTTT. It specifies CASSESGTAEAFF.

This clonotype was recorded only once. The V call is TRBV5-1, the J call TRBJ2-3; D is undetermined. Germline V gene sequence: CDR1 SGHRS, CDR2 YFSETQ. V lost 5 bases and J lost 7, with 11 bases in between. The CDR3 contains 12 residues. The chain's CDR3 is CASRYPANTQYF. Here the CDR3 DNA reads TGCGCCAGCAGGTACCCGGCAAATACGCAGTATTTT.

This chain joins TRBV4-1 and TRBJ2-2; TRBD1 is a possible D gene (7 bases). This CDR3 is 16 amino acids long. V was trimmed by 4 bases and J by 1 base, leaving 13 bases between them. Germline V gives CDR1 MGHRA, CDR2 YSYEKL. The CDR3 reads CASSPAGQQNTGELFF. In DNA form, the CDR3 reads TGCGCCAGCAGCCCCGCGGGACAGCAGAACACCGGGGAGCTGTTTTTT.

The sample holds a few counts of this clonotype. The chain is built from TRBV9 and TRBJ1-4; unclear D gene. V lost 0 bases, J lost 7 bases, and 13 bases lay in between. CDR3 length: 15 amino acids. The germline V gene has CDR1 SGDLS and CDR2 YYNGEE. The CDR3 nucleotides read TGTGCCAGCAGCGTAGACGGGCAGAGGTTTGAAAAACTGTTTTTT. It translates to CASSVDGQRFEKLFF.

This clonotype turned up a few times. The V gene is TRBV7-9, the J gene TRBJ1-1; 7 bases fit TRBD1. The germline V gene encodes CDR1 SEHNR and CDR2 FQNEAQ (reference sequence). The CDR3 runs to 15 residues. V was clipped by 0 bases and J by 1 base; unmatched bases: 2. CDR3 in amino acids: CASSLAQGRNTEAFF. CDR3 nucleotides: TGTGCCAGCAGCTTAGCACAGGGGAGGAACACTGAAGCTTTCTTT. The variable domain in full, with the rest retrieved from reference TRBV7-9 and TRBJ1-1, is DTGVSQNPRHKITKRGQNVTFRCDPISEHNRLYWYRQTLGQGPEFLTYFQNEAQLEKSRLLSDRFSAERPKGSFSTLEIQRTEQGDSAMYLCASSLAQGRNTEAFFGQGTRLTVV.

This clonotype occurred a few times. The chain joins TRBV10-2 to TRBJ2-3, with TRBD2 matching 10 bases. Trimming removed 8 bases from V and 6 bases from J; junction bases left unmatched: 8. CDR3 size: 14 residues. Germline V gene lookup returns CDR1 WSHSY and CDR2 SAAADI. DNA for the CDR3: TGCGCCAGCGTAACTAGCGGGGTGAGGGATACGCAGTATTTT. Its translation is CASVTSGVRDTQYF.

In this sample, this clonotype turned up a few times. The chain is built from TRBV20-1 and TRBJ2-5; tentatively, D is TRBD1 (6 bases). The CDR3 has 13 amino acids. V gave up 4 bases and J gave up 0 bases, with 9 bases separating them. CDR1 DFQATT and CDR2 SNEGSKA come from the germline V gene (reference sequence). The CDR3 DNA sequence: TGCAGTGCTATCCGACAGGACCAAGAGACCCAGTACTTC. Translation gives CSAIRQDQETQYF.

This clonotype was found a few times. CDR3 bases: TGTGCCATCAGTCCGGGCTCTGGGGCCAACGTCCTGACTTTC. It translates to CAISPGSGANVLTF. The chain links TRBV10-3 to TRBJ2-6; D gene unclear. This CDR3 region has 14 residues. Trimming pared 5 bases from V and 0 bases from J, leaving 5 bases between. Germline V gene lookup returns CDR1 ENHRY and CDR2 SYGVKD.

This sequence joins TRBV3-1 and TRBJ1-5, with D hard to call. The length of the CDR3 is 13 residues. Germline CDR1 LGHDT, CDR2 YNNKEL (reference sequence). V lost 4 bases to trimming and J lost 4 bases, with 8 bases between them. CDR3 loop: CASSRIPNQPQHF. The CDR3 coding sequence is TGTGCCAGCAGCCGAATTCCGAATCAGCCCCAGCATTTT.

This clonotype occurred a few times. This sequence joins TRBV15 and TRBJ2-7; D call uncertain. The V end lost 2 bases, the J end lost 0 bases, and 2 bases lay between the germline ends. This CDR3 has 12 amino acids. CDR1 and CDR2 (germline): LNHNV, YYDKDF (reference sequence). This CDR3 reads CATSRSSYEQYF. Written as DNA, the CDR3 is TGTGCCACCAGCAGATCCTCCTACGAGCAGTACTTC.

This clonotype was counted at least ten times. The chain carries TRBV15 and TRBJ1-1; tentative D call: TRBD1 (6 bases). In germline, CDR1 is LNHNV, CDR2 YYDKDF (reference sequence). The CDR3 length is 15 residues. Trimming shortened V by 3 bases and J by 8 bases, and 19 bases separated the two germline ends. The CDR3 reads CATSSRKPLQGEAFF. Written as DNA, the CDR3 is TGTGCCACCAGCAGCCGCAAACCCCTTCAGGGGGAAGCTTTCTTT.

This clonotype was recorded many times. CDR3 coding DNA: TGCGCCAGCGGCTCAGGGAGCTCCTACGAGCAGTACTTC. Encoded protein: CASGSGSSYEQYF. This chain connects TRBV5-1 to TRBJ2-7; D is tentatively TRBD1 or TRBD2 (5 bases each). Trimming left V 7 bases short and J 0 bases short, with 11 bases between. The CDR3 runs to 13 residues. CDR1 is SGHRS and CDR2 is YFSETQ in the germline V gene.